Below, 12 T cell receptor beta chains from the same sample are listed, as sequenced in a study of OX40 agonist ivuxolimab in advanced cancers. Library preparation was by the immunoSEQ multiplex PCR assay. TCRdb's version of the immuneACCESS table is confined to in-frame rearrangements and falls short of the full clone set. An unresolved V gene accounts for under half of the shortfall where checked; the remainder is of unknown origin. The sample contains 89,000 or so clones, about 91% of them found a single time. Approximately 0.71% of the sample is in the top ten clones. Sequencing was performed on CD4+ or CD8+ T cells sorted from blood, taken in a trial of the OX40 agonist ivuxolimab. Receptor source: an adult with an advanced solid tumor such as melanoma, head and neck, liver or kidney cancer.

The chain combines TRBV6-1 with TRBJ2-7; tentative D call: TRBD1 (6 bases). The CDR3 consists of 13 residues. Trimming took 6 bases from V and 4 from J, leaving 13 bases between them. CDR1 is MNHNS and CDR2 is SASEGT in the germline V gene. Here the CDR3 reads CASSPRGAYEQYF. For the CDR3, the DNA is TGTGCCAGCAGCCCCAGGGGAGCGTACGAGCAGTACTTC.

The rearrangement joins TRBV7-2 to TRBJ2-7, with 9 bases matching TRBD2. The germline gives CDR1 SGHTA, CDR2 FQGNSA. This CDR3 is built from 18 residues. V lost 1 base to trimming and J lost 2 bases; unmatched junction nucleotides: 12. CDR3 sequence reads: CASSLGVAGVGVAYEQYF. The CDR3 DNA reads TGTGCCAGCAGCTTAGGGGTAGCGGGAGTGGGGGTGGCCTACGAGCAGTACTTC.

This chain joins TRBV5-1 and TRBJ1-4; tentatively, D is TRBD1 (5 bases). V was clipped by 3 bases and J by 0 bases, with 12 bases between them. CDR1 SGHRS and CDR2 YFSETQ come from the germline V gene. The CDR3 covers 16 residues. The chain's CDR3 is CASSSAGNPTNEKLFF. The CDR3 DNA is TGCGCCAGCAGCTCGGCAGGGAATCCAACTAATGAAAAACTGTTTTTT. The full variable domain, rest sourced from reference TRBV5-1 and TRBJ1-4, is KAGVTQTPRYLIKTRGQQVTLSCSPISGHRSVSWYQQTPGQGLQFLFEYFSETQRNKGNFPGRFSGRQFSNSRSEMNVSTLELGDSALYLCASSSAGNPTNEKLFFGSGTQLSVL.

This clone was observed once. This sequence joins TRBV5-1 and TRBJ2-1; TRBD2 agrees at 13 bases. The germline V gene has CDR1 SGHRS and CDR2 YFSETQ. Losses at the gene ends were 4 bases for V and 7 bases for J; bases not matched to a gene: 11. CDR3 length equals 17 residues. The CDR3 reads CASSRGLAGVSRNEQFF. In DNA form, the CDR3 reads TGCGCCAGCAGCCGCGGACTAGCGGGAGTCTCGCGAAATGAGCAGTTCTTC.

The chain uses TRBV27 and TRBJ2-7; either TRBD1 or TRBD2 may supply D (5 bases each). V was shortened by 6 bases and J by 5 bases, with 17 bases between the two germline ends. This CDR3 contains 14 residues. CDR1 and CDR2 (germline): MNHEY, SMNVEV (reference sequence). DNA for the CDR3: TGTGCCAGCAGCCGACCGGGACGTTTAGACGAGCAGTACTTC. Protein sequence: CASSRPGRLDEQYF.

DNA of the CDR3: TGTGCCAGCAGTTCCCCGACAGTCTCTGGGGCCAACGTCCTGACTTTC. Its translation: CASSSPTVSGANVLTF. The chain is built from TRBV28 and TRBJ2-6, with D perhaps matching TRBD1 (5 bases). The germline gives CDR1 MDHEN, CDR2 SYDVKM. Trimming removed 4 bases at V and 0 bases at J, with 10 bases between. This CDR3 has 16 residues. The full variable domain, in which reference TRBV28 and TRBJ2-6 provide the parts outside the CDR3, is DVKVTQSSRYLVKRTGEKVFLECVQDMDHENMFWYRQDPGLGLRLIYFSYDVKMKEKGDIPEGYSVSREKKERFSLILESASTNQTSMYLCASSSPTVSGANVLTFGAGSRLTVL.

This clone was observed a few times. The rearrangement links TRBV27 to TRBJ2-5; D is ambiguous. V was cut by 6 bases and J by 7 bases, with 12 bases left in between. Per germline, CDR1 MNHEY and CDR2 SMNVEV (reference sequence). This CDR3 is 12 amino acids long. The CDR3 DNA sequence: TGTGCCAGCAGGTCTAGATGGAGGACCCAGTACTTC. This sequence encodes CASRSRWRTQYF.

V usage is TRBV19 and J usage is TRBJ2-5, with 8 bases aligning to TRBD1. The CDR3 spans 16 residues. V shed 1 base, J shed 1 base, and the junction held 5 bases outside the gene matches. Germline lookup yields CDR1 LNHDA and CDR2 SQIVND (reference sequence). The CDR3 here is CASSIGGTGGQETQYF. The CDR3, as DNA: TGTGCCAGTAGTATAGGAGGAACAGGGGGCCAAGAGACCCAGTACTTC.

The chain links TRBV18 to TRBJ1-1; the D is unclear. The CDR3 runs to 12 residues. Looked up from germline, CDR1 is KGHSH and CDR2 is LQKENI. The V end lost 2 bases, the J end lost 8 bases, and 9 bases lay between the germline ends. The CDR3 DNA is TGTGCCAGCTCACCAGGGGAGGGAGAAGCTTTCTTT. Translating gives CASSPGEGEAFF.

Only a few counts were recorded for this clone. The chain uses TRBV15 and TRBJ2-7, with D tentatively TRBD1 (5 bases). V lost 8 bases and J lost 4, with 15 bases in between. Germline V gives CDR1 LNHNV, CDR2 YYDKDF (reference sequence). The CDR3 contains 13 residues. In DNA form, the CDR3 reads TGTGCCACCTCCCGAGACAGAGTATACGAGCAGTACTTC. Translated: CATSRDRVYEQYF.

The CDR3: CASSRLMNTEAFF. The CDR3 nucleotides are TGTGCCAGCTCCAGACTGATGAACACTGAAGCTTTCTTT. The chain recombines TRBV2 with TRBJ1-1; D not certain. V lost 8 bases and J lost 0, with 10 bases in between. The CDR3 has 13 residues. The V gene's germline CDR1 is SNHLY and CDR2 FYNNEI. Supplemented by reference TRBV2 and TRBJ1-1, the full variable domain reads EPEVTQTPSHQVTQMGQEVILRCVPISNHLYFYWYRQILGQKVEFLVSFYNNEISEKSEIFDDQFSVERPDGSNFTLKIRSTKLEDSAMYFCASSRLMNTEAFFGQGTRLTVV.

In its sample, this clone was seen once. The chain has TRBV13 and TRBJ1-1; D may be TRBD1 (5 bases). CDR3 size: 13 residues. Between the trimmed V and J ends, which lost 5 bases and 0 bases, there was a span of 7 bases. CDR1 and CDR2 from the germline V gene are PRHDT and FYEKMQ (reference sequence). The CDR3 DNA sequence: TGTGCCAGCAGCGCCAGGGTGAACACTGAAGCTTTCTTT. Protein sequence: CASSARVNTEAFF.